This TCR beta chain was documented in a study of siplizumab effects on memory and regulatory T cells. Produced via immunoSEQ multiplex PCR; TCRdb's table is partial and in-frame only. The repertoire holds 70,000 or so clones, with approximately 88% as singletons. The length of the CDR3 is 16 residues. Trimming removed 4 bases from V and 4 bases from J; junction bases left unmatched: 13. Per germline, CDR1 KGHSH and CDR2 LQKENI. This chain joins TRBV18 and TRBJ2-7, with TRBD2 matching 7 bases. The source is a human donor in good health. Sequenced material: Tregs sorted from blood. The CDR3 nucleotides are TGTGCCAGCTCACGGGAGGGGAGGGCCCCTCCATACGAGCAGTACTTC. Translated: CASSREGRAPPYEQYF. The full variable domain, its missing parts supplied by reference TRBV18 and TRBJ2-7, is NAGVMQNPRHLVRRRGQEARLRCSPMKGHSHVYWYRQLPEEGLKFMVYLQKENIIDESGMPKERFSAEFPKEGPSILRIQQVVRGDSAAYFCASSREGRAPPYEQYFGPGTRLTVT.